A single sample is the source of the 25 T cell receptor beta chains below, sequenced in a study of blood T cell repertoires in COVID-19. Produced via immunoSEQ multiplex PCR; TCRdb's table is partial and in-frame only. The sample has 150,000 or so clones, more than 80% seen once. The sample comprised peripheral blood. The receptors shown here come from a woman aged 55-75 years with COVID-19, enrolled during active disease.

This sequence joins TRBV4-1 and TRBJ2-1, with 12 bases fitting TRBD2. Per the germline V gene, CDR1 is MGHRA and CDR2 is YSYEKL. This CDR3 contains 18 residues. The ends lost 4 bases at V and 4 bases at J; junction bases unmatched: 11. CDR3 residues: CASSRGGLAGRQYNEQFF. The CDR3 DNA reads TGCGCCAGCAGCCGGGGGGGACTAGCGGGCCGACAATACAATGAGCAGTTCTTC.

The chain carries TRBV7-2 and TRBJ1-3; TRBD1 is a possible D gene (5 bases). V lost 1 base and J lost 0, with 13 bases in between. CDR1 is SGHTA and CDR2 is FQGNSA in the germline V gene. The CDR3 length is 17 residues. CDR3 sequence: CASSLVGARFSGNTIYF. DNA for the CDR3: TGTGCCAGCAGCTTAGTAGGGGCAAGATTCTCTGGAAACACCATATATTTT.

The CDR3 loop is CASSLGSAGNTIYF. Written as DNA, the CDR3 is TGTGCCAGCAGCTTAGGGTCAGCTGGAAACACCATATATTTT. The J gene is TRBJ1-3, the V gene TRBV7-9, with D unclear. V was trimmed by 1 base and J by 2 bases, leaving 6 bases between them. CDR3 length equals 14 residues. Germline loops: CDR1 SEHNR, CDR2 FQNEAQ (reference sequence). The whole variable domain, filled in from reference TRBV7-9 and TRBJ1-3, reads DTGVSQNPRHKITKRGQNVTFRCDPISEHNRLYWYRQTLGQGPEFLTYFQNEAQLEKSRLLSDRFSAERPKGSFSTLEIQRTEQGDSAMYLCASSLGSAGNTIYFGEGSWLTVV.

This chain connects TRBV19 to TRBJ1-5; a weak D match, TRBD1 (6 bases). Germline assignment: CDR1 LNHDA and CDR2 SQIVND (reference sequence). The CDR3 totals 15 residues. Trimming left V 2 bases short and J 3 bases short, with 11 bases between. For the CDR3, the DNA is TGTGCCAGTAGTATAATGGGGGCAGCCAATCAGCCCCAGCATTTT. It encodes CASSIMGAANQPQHF.

This chain links TRBV6-6 with TRBJ1-1, with 11 bases identical to TRBD1. This CDR3 contains 16 residues. Germline V gives CDR1 MNHNY, CDR2 SVGAGI (reference sequence). With 5 bases clipped from V and 5 bases from J, the junction kept 10 bases outside the gene matches. CDR3 protein: CASSTRRTGGFTEAFF. CDR3 sequence (DNA): TGTGCCAGCAGTACCCGCCGGACAGGGGGCTTTACTGAAGCTTTCTTT.

Only one count was recorded for this clone. The rearrangement joins TRBV10-3 to TRBJ1-6; TRBD1 matches 7 bases. After removal of 6 bases from V and 5 bases from J, the junction contained 4 bases not matched to a gene. The germline V gene encodes CDR1 ENHRY and CDR2 SYGVKD. The CDR3 sequence is 14 residues long. The CDR3 sequence is CAIRGDSDNSPLHF. DNA for the CDR3: TGTGCCATCAGGGGGGACAGCGATAATTCACCCCTCCACTTT.

The chain links TRBV19 to TRBJ2-7, with D unclear. The CDR3 is 13 residues long. The germline gives CDR1 LNHDA, CDR2 SQIVND (reference sequence). Trimming removed 3 bases from V and 3 bases from J, with 9 bases in between. The CDR3 here is CASSMGRDYEQYF. The CDR3, as DNA: TGTGCCAGTAGTATGGGCAGAGACTACGAGCAGTACTTC.

The V and J genes are TRBV18 and TRBJ1-1, with a tentative D call TRBD1 (5 bases). This CDR3 is 13 amino acids long. Germline V gene sequence: CDR1 KGHSH, CDR2 LQKENI. Trimming took 8 bases from V and 7 from J, leaving 17 bases between them. CDR3 protein: CASRDRRESEAFF. The CDR3 DNA sequence: TGTGCCAGCCGGGACCGGCGGGAAAGTGAAGCTTTCTTT. The complete variable domain, with remaining parts taken from reference TRBV18 and TRBJ1-1, reads NAGVMQNPRHLVRRRGQEARLRCSPMKGHSHVYWYRQLPEEGLKFMVYLQKENIIDESGMPKERFSAEFPKEGPSILRIQQVVRGDSAAYFCASRDRRESEAFFGQGTRLTVV.

The chain employs TRBV5-8 and TRBJ1-6, with unresolved D. V was clipped by 2 bases and J by 8 bases, with 17 bases between them. This CDR3 is 16 amino acids long. Germline-derived CDR1 and CDR2 are SGHTS and YDEGEE. The CDR3 DNA is TGTGCCAGCAGCTTAACCAGACCCCACCGGGATTCACCCCTCCACTTT. As protein: CASSLTRPHRDSPLHF.

The sample holds one count of this clone. This rearrangement joins TRBV7-3 to TRBJ1-1; 7 bases agree with TRBD1. Germline loops: CDR1 SGHTA, CDR2 FQGTGA. CDR3 length: 14 amino acids. With 5 bases clipped from V and 3 bases from J, the junction kept 6 bases outside the gene matches. The CDR3 region has the DNA TGTGCCAGCAGCGTACAGGGGACACACACTGAAGCTTTCTTT. Protein product: CASSVQGTHTEAFF.

A single count supports this clone. The chain carries TRBV6-2 or TRBV6-3 and TRBJ2-7; D is perhaps TRBD2 (5 bases). In germline, CDR1 is MNHEY, CDR2 SVGEGT. The V gene lost 0 bases and the J gene lost 3 bases, with 12 bases spanning the gap. This CDR3 spans 15 amino acids. CDR3 residues: CASSYSPRGYYEQYF. The CDR3 DNA sequence: TGTGCCAGCAGTTACTCCCCCCGGGGTTACTACGAGCAGTACTTC.

This rearrangement joins TRBV10-3 to TRBJ1-3, with D possibly matching TRBD1 (5 bases). Deletions cut 3 bases from V and 0 bases from J, with 9 bases between. The CDR3 runs to 15 residues. CDR1 and CDR2 from the germline V gene are ENHRY and SYGVKD. Here the CDR3 DNA reads TGTGCCATCAGTGAAGGCGGGGGCTCTGGAAACACCATATATTTT. Protein product: CAISEGGGSGNTIYF.

V usage is TRBV4-1 and J usage is TRBJ2-1, with TRBD2 identical over 8 bases. The V gene's germline CDR1 is MGHRA and CDR2 YSYEKL. This CDR3 is 14 amino acids long. Losses at the gene ends were 1 base for V and 9 bases for J; bases not matched to a gene: 5. CDR3 residues: CASSQAAGAFEQFF. CDR3 DNA: TGCGCCAGCAGCCAAGCAGCGGGGGCGTTTGAGCAGTTCTTC.

The rearrangement links TRBV19 to TRBJ2-3; D is undetermined. Germline CDR1 and CDR2: LNHDA and SQIVND (reference sequence). The CDR3 is 14 residues long. V shed 7 bases and J shed 0 bases, with 11 bases lying between them. The CDR3 loop reads CASKFQTSTDTQYF. As DNA, the CDR3 is TGTGCCAGTAAGTTCCAGACTAGCACAGATACGCAGTATTTT.

The genes are TRBV29-1 and TRBJ1-3; D is ambiguous. Looked up from germline, CDR1 is SQVTM and CDR2 is ANQGSEA. V shed 5 bases and J shed 4 bases, with 12 bases lying between them. The CDR3 is 13 amino acids. CDR3 amino acids: CSVPSPGGNTIYF. The CDR3 region has the DNA TGCAGCGTTCCCTCCCCTGGCGGAAACACCATATATTTT.

This CDR3 reads CASSQDHQVNEQFF. DNA of the CDR3: TGTGCCAGCAGCCAAGATCATCAGGTCAATGAGCAGTTCTTC. The rearrangement links TRBV3-1 (or the pseudogene TRBV3-2) to TRBJ2-1; D not certain. With 0 bases removed from V and 6 bases from J, the gap between germline ends came to 9 bases. Germline CDR1 LGHDT, CDR2 YNNKEL (reference sequence). The CDR3 is made up of 14 amino acids.

The CDR3 loop is CASSPTKTALGQPQHF. DNA for the CDR3: TGTGCCAGCAGTCCCACCAAGACAGCGCTAGGTCAGCCCCAGCATTTT. This rearrangement joins TRBV6-2 or TRBV6-3 to TRBJ1-5; a weak D match, TRBD1 (5 bases). Germline CDR1 is MNHEY and CDR2 is SVGEGT. The V end was cut by 5 bases, the J end by 6 bases, with 20 bases between. The CDR3 extends over 16 amino acids.

The gene calls are TRBV6-6 and TRBJ2-3; 13 bases map to TRBD2. Looked up from germline, CDR1 is MNHNY and CDR2 is SVGAGI (reference sequence). The CDR3 covers 15 residues. V shed 6 bases, J shed 5 bases, and the junction held 5 bases outside the gene matches. The CDR3 DNA reads TGTGCCAGCAGACCCCGGACTAGCGGGGGAGATACGCAGTATTTT. Encoded protein: CASRPRTSGGDTQYF.

The gene calls are TRBV5-1 and TRBJ1-5, with TRBD1 as a possible D gene (5 bases). V gave up 2 bases and J gave up 0 bases, with 12 bases separating them. Per germline, CDR1 SGHRS and CDR2 YFSETQ. The CDR3 spans 16 residues. CDR3 nucleotide sequence: TGCGCCAGCAGCTTCGGGGGGATGGGTAGCAATCAGCCCCAGCATTTT. It specifies CASSFGGMGSNQPQHF.

This rearrangement joins TRBV5-5 to TRBJ1-5; TRBD1 aligns across 8 bases. From germline, CDR1 is SGHKS and CDR2 YYEKEE (reference sequence). The CDR3 is 14 residues long. Germline trimming cut 0 bases from V and 4 bases from J; bases unmatched to any gene: 0. This CDR3 is CASSLDRGNQPQHF. Here the CDR3 DNA reads TGTGCCAGCAGCTTGGACAGGGGGAATCAGCCCCAGCATTTT.

The rearrangement links TRBV5-1 to TRBJ2-7; 7 bases are a match to TRBD1. Germline loops: CDR1 SGHRS, CDR2 YFSETQ. This CDR3 is 19 amino acids long. J gave up 2 bases and V 2 bases, and 19 bases lay outside the gene matches. CDR3 sequence reads: CASSFTPGTANLGPYEQYF. The DNA for the CDR3 is TGCGCCAGCAGCTTTACTCCCGGGACAGCCAATCTAGGTCCCTACGAGCAGTACTTC.

The CDR3 DNA is TGTGCCAGCTTACTAGCGGGACACGAGCAGTACTTC. This sequence encodes CASLLAGHEQYF. This chain links TRBV2 with TRBJ2-7; 10 bases fit TRBD2. J gave up 5 bases and V 8 bases, and 3 bases lay outside the gene matches. The V gene's germline CDR1 is SNHLY and CDR2 FYNNEI. The CDR3 extends over 12 amino acids.

The rearrangement joins TRBV7-9 to TRBJ2-1, with a weak D call TRBD1 (6 bases). Germline V CDR1 and CDR2: SEHNR, FQNEAQ (reference sequence). Trimming removed 7 bases at V and 4 bases at J, with 17 bases between. CDR3 length: 15 residues. DNA of the CDR3: TGTGCCAGCACCTTGGACTTCGACAGGTACAATGAGCAGTTCTTC. Its protein product is CASTLDFDRYNEQFF.

The chain links TRBV7-2 to TRBJ1-2; the D is unclear. The germline V gene encodes CDR1 SGHTA and CDR2 FQGNSA. The V and J ends lost 7 bases and 0 bases respectively, with 15 bases between them. There are 15 residues in the CDR3. The DNA of the CDR3 is TGTGCCAGCACCCCCGCTGGGCTTACTAACTATGGCTACACCTTC. Translation gives CASTPAGLTNYGYTF.

The rearrangement links TRBV9 to TRBJ2-7; 7 nucleotides agree with TRBD2. The trim removed 2 bases at V and 3 bases at J, leaving 5 bases unmatched. The CDR3 length is 14 residues. Germline values: CDR1 SGDLS, CDR2 YYNGEE. The CDR3 DNA sequence: TGTGCCAGCAGCGTCGGGGGGTTCAGCTACGAGCAGTACTTC. This sequence encodes CASSVGGFSYEQYF.